Presented here are 18 T cell receptor beta chains from one specimen sequenced in a study of blood T cell repertoires in COVID-19. Some clones are missing from TCRdb's copy, which holds only in-frame ones; the method was immunoSEQ multiplex PCR. This table has 200,000 to 250,000 clones, under 90% appearing once. The sample taken for sequencing was peripheral blood. The receptor set was obtained from a man between 45 and 60 years old with acute or convalescent COVID-19.

The J gene is TRBJ2-1, the V gene TRBV5-1, with 7 bases identical to TRBD2. Trimming cost V 0 bases and J 3 bases; bases outside gene matches: 6. This CDR3 has 16 residues. Germline-derived CDR1 and CDR2 are SGHRS and YFSETQ. As DNA, the CDR3 is TGCGCCAGCAGCTTGGGTAGCGGGCTCGTCTACAATGAGCAGTTCTTC. Its translation: CASSLGSGLVYNEQFF.

The chain carries TRBV14 and TRBJ2-7, with D possibly matching TRBD2 (6 bases). The V and J ends lost 3 bases and 3 bases respectively, with 18 bases between them. The germline gives CDR1 SGHDN, CDR2 FVKESK. The CDR3 is 16 residues long. This CDR3 reads CASSQGALLANYEQYF. The CDR3 DNA reads as TGTGCCAGCAGCCAGGGCGCCCTGCTAGCGAACTACGAGCAGTACTTC.

V gene TRBV20-1 combines with J gene TRBJ1-1, with D possibly matching TRBD1 (6 bases). Germline loops: CDR1 DFQATT, CDR2 SNEGSKA (reference sequence). The CDR3 is made up of 13 amino acids. The germline V and J ends were trimmed by 3 bases and 0 bases, with 8 bases remaining between them. CDR3: CSASGQLNTEAFF. CDR3 bases: TGCAGTGCTAGTGGACAGTTGAACACTGAAGCTTTCTTT.

This chain links TRBV5-1 with TRBJ2-5; tentatively, D is TRBD2 (6 bases). This CDR3 region has 14 residues. Germline V CDR1 and CDR2: SGHRS, YFSETQ. Trimming removed 4 bases at V and 5 bases at J, with 15 bases between. The CDR3 coding sequence is TGCGCCAGCAGCCCCGAGCGGGTTTGGGAGACCCAGTACTTC. This translates into CASSPERVWETQYF.

V and J are TRBV6-1 and TRBJ2-7, with D uncertain. The V end lost 2 bases, the J end lost 5 bases, and 4 bases lay between the germline ends. This CDR3 region has 11 residues. The V gene's germline CDR1 is MNHNS and CDR2 SASEGT. CDR3 amino acids: CASSEPDEQYF. The CDR3 region has the DNA TGTGCCAGCAGTGAACCGGACGAGCAGTACTTC.

The gene calls are TRBV5-1 and TRBJ2-5; D might be TRBD2 (5 bases). Trimming pared 0 bases from V and 9 bases from J, leaving 18 bases between. The CDR3 totals 15 residues. CDR1 is SGHRS, CDR2 YFSETQ, per germline. The DNA of the CDR3 is TGCGCCAGCAGCTTGGCCCCTAGCCCTGCCGGGGCCCAGTACTTC. It codes for CASSLAPSPAGAQYF.

J is TRBJ1-4 and V is TRBV6-5; D might be TRBD1 (5 bases). This CDR3 has 14 amino acids. Germline assignment: CDR1 MNHEY and CDR2 SVGAGI. V was pared by 5 bases and J by 5 bases, with 12 bases between. CDR3 nucleotide sequence: TGTGCCAGCAGTAAGACAGCCTACAATGAAAAACTGTTTTTT. The encoded protein is CASSKTAYNEKLFF.

The rearrangement links TRBV29-1 to TRBJ2-7; a weak D match, TRBD1 (6 bases). The CDR3 spans 13 residues. Germline lookup yields CDR1 SQVTM and CDR2 ANQGSEA. Trimming stripped 4 bases from V and 2 bases from J, with 12 bases between. The CDR3 region has the DNA TGCAGCGTTGTTGGACAGCAGACCTACGAGCAGTACTTC. The encoded protein is CSVVGQQTYEQYF.

This clone was found once. This rearrangement joins TRBV28 to TRBJ2-7, with 9 nucleotides matching TRBD1. Germline CDR1 and CDR2: MDHEN and SYDVKM. There are 16 residues in the CDR3. V dropped 5 bases and J dropped 2; count of bases not matched to a gene: 10. CDR3 bases: TGTGCCAGCAGTCCCTCCGGACAGGGGCTCGCCTACGAGCAGTACTTC. This encodes CASSPSGQGLAYEQYF.

The chain links TRBV27 to TRBJ1-1; the match to TRBD1 covers 8 bases. This CDR3 spans 15 amino acids. The ends lost 5 bases at V and 11 bases at J; junction bases unmatched: 16. Germline CDR1 reads MNHEY; CDR2 reads SMNVEV (reference sequence). The CDR3 spells CASSPRQGTSLGAFF. The DNA for the CDR3 is TGTGCCAGCAGTCCACGACAGGGGACATCACTGGGGGCTTTCTTT.

The rearrangement uses TRBV27 and TRBJ2-5; 8 bases align to TRBD1. CDR3 size: 14 residues. Germline CDR1 is MNHEY and CDR2 is SMNVEV (reference sequence). The J segment lost 7 bases and the V segment lost 6 bases, leaving 10 bases of the junction unmatched. In DNA, the CDR3 is TGTGCCAGCAGCTCGACAGGGGTATTGGCGACCCAGTACTTC. Translation gives CASSSTGVLATQYF.

The chain combines TRBV27 with TRBJ1-1; D unclear. Trimming cost V 7 bases and J 0 bases, with 9 bases left between them. The germline V gene encodes CDR1 MNHEY and CDR2 SMNVEV (reference sequence). The CDR3 has 13 amino acids. The CDR3 sequence is CASKTGMNTEAFF. The CDR3 nucleotides are TGTGCCAGCAAAACGGGAATGAACACTGAAGCTTTCTTT.

The CDR3 here is CASSPGLAGGTDTQYF. The DNA of the CDR3 is TGTGCCAGCAGCCCGGGACTAGCGGGGGGCACAGATACGCAGTATTTT. The rearrangement joins TRBV7-7 to TRBJ2-3; 14 bases are shared with TRBD2. Looked up from germline, CDR1 is SSHAT and CDR2 is FNYEAQ (reference sequence). V dropped 5 bases and J dropped 1; count of bases not matched to a gene: 2. The CDR3 consists of 16 residues.

This chain joins TRBV7-9 and TRBJ2-3; 10 bases match TRBD2. Looked up from germline, CDR1 is SEHNR and CDR2 is FQNEAQ (reference sequence). This CDR3 has 15 amino acids. V was pared by 3 bases and J by 6 bases, with 6 bases of the junction left unmatched. The CDR3 DNA reads TGTGCCAGCAGCTTCACAGCGGGGGGGCCGGATACGCAGTATTTT. Its protein is CASSFTAGGPDTQYF.

This chain links TRBV5-4 with TRBJ2-2; 10 positions match TRBD2. This CDR3 has 15 residues. Per the germline V gene, CDR1 is SGHNT and CDR2 is YYREEE (reference sequence). Trimming cost V 0 bases and J 4 bases; bases outside gene matches: 0. The CDR3 nucleotides read TGTGCCAGCAGCTTGGGACTAGCGGGCACCGGGGAGCTGTTTTTT. Its protein product is CASSLGLAGTGELFF.

The genes are TRBV7-9 and TRBJ1-1, with 7 nucleotides matching TRBD1. J gave up 0 bases and V 4 bases, and 5 bases lay outside the gene matches. Germline V gene lookup returns CDR1 SEHNR and CDR2 FQNEAQ (reference sequence). This CDR3 spans 15 amino acids. The CDR3 DNA reads TGTGCCAGCAGCTCATTGGGACAGATGAACACTGAAGCTTTCTTT. Its translation is CASSSLGQMNTEAFF.

The chain recombines TRBV3-1 (or the pseudogene TRBV3-2) with TRBJ1-2; D gene uncertain. The V gene lost 0 bases and the J gene lost 3 bases, with 5 bases spanning the gap. The CDR3 totals 13 residues. The germline V gene encodes CDR1 LGHDT and CDR2 YNNKEL (reference sequence). The CDR3 loop is CASSQDIYYGYTF. The DNA for the CDR3 is TGTGCCAGCAGCCAAGACATTTACTATGGCTACACCTTC.

CDR3 amino acids: CASSYSNSFNEKLFF. Written as DNA, the CDR3 is TGTGCCAGCAGTTACTCGAACAGTTTTAATGAAAAACTGTTTTTT. The chain carries TRBV6-5 and TRBJ1-4; D is unresolved. CDR1 and CDR2 (germline): MNHEY, SVGAGI. The V end lost 0 bases, the J end lost 4 bases, and 9 bases lay between the germline ends. The CDR3 totals 15 residues.